The 8 T cell receptor beta chains reported below all come from one sample, sequenced in a study of T-cell memory formation after mild COVID-19. MiXCR, applied by TCRdb to the 5' RACE reads, yields one record per CDR3 protein. Of 13,000 to 15,000 distinct CDR3 sequences listed, 20% to 25% are singletons. Sequenced material: PBMCs or a T cell subset sorted from them (not recorded which). The receptors here all came from a man younger than 30 who had mild COVID-19 (a few samples of this study predate the infection). Cell type and time point are not known.

V is TRBV4-1 and J is TRBJ1-1; 10 nucleotides match TRBD1. Germline V gene data show CDR1 as MGHRA and CDR2 as YSYEKL. The CDR3 loop spans 14 amino acids. The ends lost 2 bases at V and 9 bases at J; junction bases unmatched: 6. The CDR3 bases are TGCGCCAGCAGCCAAACCGGGACAGGGGATAAAGCTTTCTTT. It codes for CASSQTGTGDKAFF.

In this sample, this clonotype turned up many times. The rearrangement joins TRBV4-1 to TRBJ1-1; 11 nucleotides align to TRBD1. J lost 9 bases, V lost 3 bases, and 15 bases had no gene match. This CDR3 comprises 17 residues. Per the germline V gene, CDR1 is MGHRA and CDR2 is YSYEKL. This chain's CDR3 is CASSQPGRDRGKGKAFF. As DNA, the CDR3 is TGCGCCAGCAGCCAGCCCGGCAGGGACAGGGGGAAGGGGAAAGCTTTCTTT.

In its sample, this clonotype was seen many times. The rearrangement uses TRBV19 and TRBJ1-4; D gene uncertain. Trimming removed 11 bases from V and 7 bases from J, with 20 bases in between. The CDR3 sequence is 14 residues long. The germline gives CDR1 LNHDA, CDR2 SQIVND (reference sequence). Here the CDR3 DNA reads TGTGCCGCGGGCCTTCCGAGCGTACGTGAAAAACTGTTTTTT. This encodes CAAGLPSVREKLFF.

V is TRBV11-2 and J is TRBJ2-1; 7 nucleotides agree with TRBD1. The CDR3 sequence is 15 residues long. CDR1 is SGHAT, CDR2 FQNNGV, per germline. Losses at the gene ends were 4 bases for V and 2 bases for J; bases not matched to a gene: 5. The DNA of the CDR3 is TGTGCCAGCAGCTCAAGGACAGGCCCCTACAATGAGCAGTTCTTC. Its protein is CASSSRTGPYNEQFF.

The chain is built from TRBV19 and TRBJ1-3; D gene uncertain. Trimming cost V 3 bases and J 2 bases, with 17 bases left between them. The CDR3 covers 17 residues. The germline V gene encodes CDR1 LNHDA and CDR2 SQIVND (reference sequence). CDR3 sequence: CASSMGYRSIAGNTIYF. In DNA, the CDR3 is TGTGCCAGTAGTATGGGGTACAGATCGATCGCTGGAAACACCATATATTTT.

The chain combines TRBV30 with TRBJ2-5; 8 nucleotides agree with TRBD1. CDR3 length: 16 amino acids. Per the germline V gene, CDR1 is GTSNPN and CDR2 is SVGIG (reference sequence). V shed 2 bases and J 0 bases; nucleotides not matched to a gene: 8. CDR3 nucleotides: TGTGCCTGGAGTATCCCCTGGACAGGGAACCAAGAGACCCAGTACTTC. This gives the protein CAWSIPWTGNQETQYF. The full variable domain, with the rest looked up from reference TRBV30 and TRBJ2-5, is SQTIHQWPATLVQPVGSPLSLECTVEGTSNPNLYWYRQAAGRGLQLLFYSVGIGQISSEVPQNLSASRPQDRQFILSSKKLLLSDSGFYLCAWSIPWTGNQETQYFGPGTRLLVL.

This clonotype is labeled medium-sized. The chain has TRBV4-1 and TRBJ2-5; D assignment may be TRBD1 or TRBD2 (5 bases each). This CDR3 is 15 amino acids long. Germline V CDR1 and CDR2: MGHRA, YSYEKL. Trimming stripped 1 base from V and 9 bases from J, with 18 bases between. CDR3 nucleotide sequence: TGCGCCAGCAGCCAAGTCTACTACTCCACGGGGCCCCAGTACTTC. Its protein product is CASSQVYYSTGPQYF.

V gene TRBV15 combines with J gene TRBJ1-1; D is perhaps TRBD1 (5 bases). The CDR3 runs 15 residues. The germline CDR1 and CDR2 sequences are LNHNV and YYDKDF (reference sequence). V was pared by 1 base and J by 13 bases, with 22 bases between. The CDR3 spells CATSRAERQAPGDFF. DNA for the CDR3: TGTGCCACCAGCAGAGCAGAGAGGCAGGCCCCGGGGGATTTCTTT. Full variable domain (outside the CDR3, taken from reference TRBV15 and TRBJ1-1): DAMVIQNPRYQVTQFGKPVTLSCSQTLNHNVMYWYQQKSSQAPKLLFHYYDKDFNNEADTPDNFQSRRPNTSFCFLDIRSPGLGDTAMYLCATSRAERQAPGDFFGQGTRLTVV.